The rows below give T cell receptor beta chains drawn from one sample of a study of patients and donors after allogeneic stem cell transplantation. TCRdb reprocessed the RT-PCR reads with MiXCR, giving one entry per CDR3 protein. The sample holds more than 25,000 distinct CDR3 sequences, 7% to 8.5% seen once. Sequencing was carried out using blood, either unsorted or a sorted T cell fraction (not recorded which). The receptor source for this set is a human donor who was either an allogeneic HSCT recipient or a stem cell or donor lymphocyte infusion donor (not recorded which). It is not recorded whose cells these are; they may come from a transplant donor. Both conserved end residues are part of each CDR3. D genes are given only for firm matches. Size tells how often a clone was seen (once, few, many) or the class of an expanded clone, and some rows leave it out.

j_call	d_call	v_call	clone_size	cdr3_length	cdr3_nt	cdr3_aa
TRBJ2-2	TRBD2	TRBV2	many	15	TGTGCCAGCAGTGAATCCGGGGGACTAGGCGGGGAGCTGTTTTTT	CASSESGGLGGELFF
TRBJ1-2	TRBD1	TRBV12-3/TRBV12-4	few	14	TGTGCCAGCAGCCGGGACAGGGGTTTGATCGGCTACACCTTC	CASSRDRGLIGYTF
TRBJ2-7	NA	TRBV7-3	few	12	TGTGCCAGCAGCTTTAGCTCCTACGAGCAGTACTTC	CASSFSSYEQYF
TRBJ2-1	NA	TRBV28	many	13	TGTGCCAGCAGTTTAGCGGGTAACAATGAGCAGTTCTTC	CASSLAGNNEQFF
TRBJ2-3	NA	TRBV24-1	few	12	TGTGCCACCCTGGACGTCGGGCGGACGCAGTATTTT	CATLDVGRTQYF
TRBJ2-7	NA	TRBV27	many	13	TGTGCCAGCAGTTCGGGGGACTCCTACGAGCAGTACTTC	CASSSGDSYEQYF
TRBJ2-7	NA	TRBV28	medium-sized	14	TGTGCCAGCAGTTTGACCTTTAGCTCCTACGAGCAGTACTTC	CASSLTFSSYEQYF
TRBJ1-5	NA	TRBV7-9	many	12	TGTGCCAGCAGCTTAGCATCCCAGCCCCAGCATTTT	CASSLASQPQHF
TRBJ1-2	NA	TRBV7-9	NA	13	TGTGCCAGCAGCTACAGGGCCCTTCACGGCTACACCTTC	CASSYRALHGYTF
TRBJ2-1	NA	TRBV7-9	many	13	TGTGCCAGCAGCTTAGTGGCCAGCGACCAGCAGTTCTTC	CASSLVASDQQFF
TRBJ2-3	NA	TRBV5-4	many	12	TGTGCCAGCAGCACTTCCACAGATACGCAGTATTTT	CASSTSTDTQYF
TRBJ1-2	NA	TRBV5-6	many	15	TGTGCCAGCAGCACCTCCCGGGGCAGGGGCTATGGCTACACCTTC	CASSTSRGRGYGYTF
TRBJ2-3	NA	TRBV5-1	many	12	TGCGCCAGCAGCTTAACCACAGATACGCAGTATTTT	CASSLTTDTQYF
TRBJ1-2	TRBD1	TRBV12-3/TRBV12-4	few	14	TGTGCCAGCAGGGGGACAGACTTTAACTATGGCTACACCTTC	CASRGTDFNYGYTF
TRBJ2-3	TRBD1	TRBV5-1	many	16	TGCGCCAGCAGTCAAATTCCGGGACAGGTACTCGATACGCAGTATTTT	CASSQIPGQVLDTQYF
TRBJ1-5	NA	TRBV28	few	13	TGTGCCAGCAAAGGTTGGGGCAATCAGCCCCAGCATTTT	CASKGWGNQPQHF
TRBJ2-5	NA	TRBV6-2/TRBV6-3	few	15	TGTGCCAGCAGCCAGGGGATAGGGATCGGGGAGACCCAGTACTTC	CASSQGIGIGETQYF
TRBJ2-5	TRBD1	TRBV28	NA	13	TGTGCCAGCAGGACAGGGTCGTGGGAGACCCAGTACTTC	CASRTGSWETQYF
TRBJ2-1	TRBD2	TRBV4-1	once	16	TGCGCCAGCAGCCAAGATCCCAGCGGGAACTACAATGAGCAGTTCTTC	CASSQDPSGNYNEQFF
TRBJ2-7	TRBD1	TRBV11-2	NA	16	TGTGCCAGCAGCATGTCACAGGGGCCGGGGTCCTACGAGCAGTACTTC	CASSMSQGPGSYEQYF
TRBJ2-5	NA	TRBV5-1	NA	15	TGCGCCAGCAGCTTTGGTTCGGTAAATCTAGAGACCCAGTACTTC	CASSFGSVNLETQYF
TRBJ1-1	TRBD1	TRBV7-9	few	13	TGTGCCAGCAGCCCGACAGGGTGGGCTGAAGCTTTCTTT	CASSPTGWAEAFF
TRBJ2-5	NA	TRBV27	NA	17	TGTGCCAGCAGTCCCGGTAGGAGGGTTAGGTCAGAAGAGACCCAGTACTTC	CASSPGRRVRSEETQYF
TRBJ2-2	TRBD2	TRBV2	many	14	TGTGCCAGCAGGAGGACTAGCGGGACCGGGGAGCTGTTTTTT	CASRRTSGTGELFF
TRBJ1-2	TRBD1	TRBV6-1	NA	15	TGTGCCAGCAGTGAAGCGGGGGACAGCCGGGGTGGCTACACCTTC	CASSEAGDSRGGYTF
TRBJ1-5	NA	TRBV6-1	NA	15	TGTGCCAGCAGTGAACGGGCAGATAGCAATCAGCCCCAGCATTTT	CASSERADSNQPQHF
TRBJ2-1	TRBD2	TRBV7-9	many	15	TGTGCCAGCAGCCCCACGGGGGGGGCTATCAATGAGCAGTTCTTC	CASSPTGGAINEQFF
TRBJ2-3	NA	TRBV7-9	NA	15	TGTGCCAGCAGCTTAGGACAGGGGAGGGAAGATACGCAGTATTTT	CASSLGQGREDTQYF
TRBJ2-7	NA	TRBV6-1	NA	12	TGTGCCAGCAGTGAGTGGGCCGACGAGCAGTACTTC	CASSEWADEQYF
TRBJ2-7	NA	TRBV12-3/TRBV12-4	many	13	TGTGCCAGCACTCGGACACCATCCTACGAGCAGTACTTC	CASTRTPSYEQYF
TRBJ1-4	NA	TRBV20-1	many	12	TGCAGTGCTAGGGTGGGAATTGAAAAACTGTTTTTT	CSARVGIEKLFF
TRBJ2-7	NA	TRBV7-9	many	14	TGTGCCAGCAGCAGCGGACCAGTTTCCTACGAGCAGTACTTC	CASSSGPVSYEQYF
TRBJ1-1	TRBD1	TRBV19	many	14	TGTGCCAGTAGTCTAGGGGGCGGCCAGAGCGGAGCTTTCTTT	CASSLGGGQSGAFF
TRBJ1-1	NA	TRBV7-9	NA	9	TGTGCCAGCAGCCCCCGCCGTTTCTTT	CASSPRRFF
TRBJ2-5	TRBD2	TRBV5-1	many	15	TGCGCCAGCAGCTCAAGGACTAGCGGGCAAGAGACCCAGTACTTC	CASSSRTSGQETQYF
TRBJ2-7	NA	TRBV10-3	NA	14	TGTGCCATCGGGGCAGGAACCCCGAGGGAAGAGCAGTACTTC	CAIGAGTPREEQYF
TRBJ1-4	TRBD1	TRBV28	many	15	TGTGCCAGCAGTTTATTGACAGGGACCTCTTTAAAACTGTTTTTT	CASSLLTGTSLKLFF
TRBJ2-5	NA	TRBV5-1	many	13	TGCGCCAGCAGCTTCGGGCAGGGAGAGACCCAGTACTTC	CASSFGQGETQYF
TRBJ2-5	TRBD2	TRBV7-9	many	13	TGTGCCAGCAGGGGACTAGCGGGAGAGACCCAGTACTTC	CASRGLAGETQYF
TRBJ2-2	NA	TRBV7-8	many	13	TGTGCCAGCAGCTTAGTGGACACCGGGGAGCTGTTTTTT	CASSLVDTGELFF
TRBJ1-1	NA	TRBV11-2	NA	13	TGTGCCAGCAGCTTAAAGGGTAACACTGAAGCTTTCTTT	CASSLKGNTEAFF
TRBJ2-3	NA	TRBV14	many	11	TGTGCCAGCAGCCAAGGGAATACGCAGTATTTT	CASSQGNTQYF
TRBJ2-2	NA	TRBV7-9	many	13	TGTGCCAGCAGCGCCGGGACCGACGGGGAGCTGTTTTTT	CASSAGTDGELFF
TRBJ1-5	NA	TRBV20-1	NA	14	TGCAGTGCCTTGGCGTTGTCAGAGGGTCAGCCCCAGCATTTT	CSALALSEGQPQHF
TRBJ1-2	NA	TRBV24-1	many	12	TGTGCCACCAGTGCGGAGGGGTATGGCTACACCTTC	CATSAEGYGYTF
TRBJ1-5	NA	TRBV5-1	NA	13	TGCGCCAGCAGCTTGGCCAGCAATCAGCCCCAGCATTTT	CASSLASNQPQHF
TRBJ2-3	TRBD2	TRBV9	many	15	TGTGCCAGCAGCGTAGGGGGACTAGGCACAGATACGCAGTATTTT	CASSVGGLGTDTQYF
TRBJ2-7	TRBD2	TRBV7-9	NA	15	TGTGCCAGCAGCTTAAGGGGACTAGCTGGCTACGAGCAGTACTTC	CASSLRGLAGYEQYF
TRBJ2-2	NA	TRBV6-5	many	16	TGTGCCAGCAGTTACTCCGGGGTTAGGAACACCGGGGAGCTGTTTTTT	CASSYSGVRNTGELFF
TRBJ1-5	NA	TRBV19	many	15	TGTCAGGCCTACCCCCCACTACGGGCTAATCAGCCCCAGCATTTT	CQAYPPLRANQPQHF
TRBJ1-5	NA	TRBV18	many	16	TGTGCCAGCTCACCAGATTTAGGCCATCGCAATCAGCCCCAGCATTTT	CASSPDLGHRNQPQHF
TRBJ1-6	NA	TRBV6-1	many	18	TGTGCCAGCAGGCTCGGACAAGGGTGGTTCTCCTATAATTCACCCCTCCACTTT	CASRLGQGWFSYNSPLHF
TRBJ1-3	NA	TRBV7-9	NA	16	TGTGCCAGCAGCTCTGTTCCGGTGAGCTCTGGAAACACCATATATTTT	CASSSVPVSSGNTIYF
TRBJ2-3	TRBD2	TRBV9	few	16	TGTGCCAGCAGCTCGAAAAAGAGCGGGGGTGGAGATACGCAGTATTTT	CASSSKKSGGGDTQYF
TRBJ2-1	NA	TRBV15	many	14	TGTGCCACCAGCAGAGGAATGGGGGGCAATGAGCAGTTCTTC	CATSRGMGGNEQFF